This record looks at one T cell receptor beta chain sequence and its context. Sequencing used immunoSEQ multiplex PCR; TCRdb keeps in-frame clones, though not all of them. Among tens of thousands of clones listed, about 90% were seen once. The CDR3 extends over 14 amino acids. Trimming removed 2 bases from V and 5 bases from J, with 12 bases in between. Germline CDR1 and CDR2: LGHNA and YSLEER. The data originate from a study of T cell changes during pregnancy in multiple sclerosis. This TCR derives from a female donor in good health, enrolled as a control in a pregnancy study. The V and J genes are TRBV4-3 and TRBJ2-5, with a weak D call TRBD2 (6 bases). Sequencing was performed on peripheral blood, taken in the first trimester of pregnancy. The CDR3 DNA reads as TGCGCCAGCAGCCAAAGACGGGGAGGCGAGACCCAGTACTTC. Translating it yields CASSQRRGGETQYF.